The sequence of this T cell receptor (beta chain) was determined in a study of OX40 agonist ivuxolimab in advanced cancers. Study results and caveats: CD8+ T cells (on average) carried more expanded clones than CD4+ T cells.

Of note for this clone: Its target is not known.

Prior autoimmune disease or systemic immunosuppression barred patients. Profiling relied on immunoSEQ multiplex PCR, and the TCRdb table lists in-frame clones only, not all of them. In the table there are tens of thousands of clones, approximately 92% of which are singletons. The V and J ends lost 6 bases and 1 base respectively, with 15 bases between them. This CDR3 has 15 residues. Germline loops: CDR1 SNHLY, CDR2 FYNNEI. Sequencing used CD4+ or CD8+ T cells sorted from blood, obtained in a trial of the OX40 agonist ivuxolimab. This TCR was sampled from an adult with an advanced solid tumor such as melanoma, head and neck, liver or kidney cancer. This chain uses TRBV2 with TRBJ1-1; D is possibly TRBD1 (5 bases). The DNA for the CDR3 is TGTGCCAGCAGAGATCCAGGGAAGGGGAACACTGAAGCTTTCTTT. Amino acid sequence: CASRDPGKGNTEAFF.